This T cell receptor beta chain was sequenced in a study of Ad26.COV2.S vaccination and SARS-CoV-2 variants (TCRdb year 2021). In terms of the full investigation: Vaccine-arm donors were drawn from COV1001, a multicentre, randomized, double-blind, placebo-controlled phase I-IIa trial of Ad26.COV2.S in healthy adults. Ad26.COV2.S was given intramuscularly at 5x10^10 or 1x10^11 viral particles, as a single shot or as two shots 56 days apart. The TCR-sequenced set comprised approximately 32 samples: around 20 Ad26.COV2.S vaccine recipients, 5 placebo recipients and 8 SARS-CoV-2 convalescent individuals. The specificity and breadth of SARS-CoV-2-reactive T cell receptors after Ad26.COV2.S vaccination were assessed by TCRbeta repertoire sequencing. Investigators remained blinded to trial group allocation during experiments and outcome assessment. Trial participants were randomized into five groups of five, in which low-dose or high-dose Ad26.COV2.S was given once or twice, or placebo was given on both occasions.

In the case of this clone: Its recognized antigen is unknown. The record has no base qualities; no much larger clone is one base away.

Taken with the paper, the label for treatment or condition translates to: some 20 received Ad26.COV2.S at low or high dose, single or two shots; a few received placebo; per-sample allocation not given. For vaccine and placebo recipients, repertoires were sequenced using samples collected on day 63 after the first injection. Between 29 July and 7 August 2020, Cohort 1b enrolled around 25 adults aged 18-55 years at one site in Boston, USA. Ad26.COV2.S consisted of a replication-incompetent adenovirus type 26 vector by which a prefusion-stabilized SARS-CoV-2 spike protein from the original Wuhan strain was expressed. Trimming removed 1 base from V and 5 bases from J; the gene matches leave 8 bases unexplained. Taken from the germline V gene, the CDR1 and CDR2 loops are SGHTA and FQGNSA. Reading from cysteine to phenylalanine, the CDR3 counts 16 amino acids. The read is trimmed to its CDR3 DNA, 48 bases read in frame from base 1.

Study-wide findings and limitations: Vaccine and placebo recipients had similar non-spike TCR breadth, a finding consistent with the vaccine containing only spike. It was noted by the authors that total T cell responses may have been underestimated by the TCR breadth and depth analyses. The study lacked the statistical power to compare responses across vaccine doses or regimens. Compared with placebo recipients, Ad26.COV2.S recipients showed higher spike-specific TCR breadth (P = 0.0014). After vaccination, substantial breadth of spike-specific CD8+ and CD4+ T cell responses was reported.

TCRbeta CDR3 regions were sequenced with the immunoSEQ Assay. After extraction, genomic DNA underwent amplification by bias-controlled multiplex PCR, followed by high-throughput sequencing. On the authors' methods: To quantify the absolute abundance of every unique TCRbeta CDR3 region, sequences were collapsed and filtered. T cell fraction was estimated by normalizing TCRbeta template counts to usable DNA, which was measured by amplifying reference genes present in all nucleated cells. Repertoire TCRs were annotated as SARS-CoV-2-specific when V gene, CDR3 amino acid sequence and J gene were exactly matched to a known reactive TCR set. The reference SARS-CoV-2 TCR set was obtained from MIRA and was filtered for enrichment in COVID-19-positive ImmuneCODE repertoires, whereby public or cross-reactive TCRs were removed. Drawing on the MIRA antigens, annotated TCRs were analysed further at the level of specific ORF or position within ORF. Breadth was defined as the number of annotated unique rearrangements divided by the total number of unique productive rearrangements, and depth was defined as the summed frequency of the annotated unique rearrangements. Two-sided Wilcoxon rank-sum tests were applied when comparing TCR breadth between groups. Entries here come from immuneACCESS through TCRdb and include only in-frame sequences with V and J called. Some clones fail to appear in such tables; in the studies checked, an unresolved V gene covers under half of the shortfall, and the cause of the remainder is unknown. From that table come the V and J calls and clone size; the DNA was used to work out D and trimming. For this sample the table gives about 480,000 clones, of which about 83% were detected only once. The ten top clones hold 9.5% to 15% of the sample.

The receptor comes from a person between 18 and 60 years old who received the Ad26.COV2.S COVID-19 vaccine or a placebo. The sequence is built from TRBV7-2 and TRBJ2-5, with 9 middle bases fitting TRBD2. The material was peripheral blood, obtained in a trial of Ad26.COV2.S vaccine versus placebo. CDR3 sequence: CASSLVRGLAGETQYF. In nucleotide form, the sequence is TGTGCCAGCAGCTTAGTACGGGGTCTAGCGGGGGAGACCCAGTACTTC.